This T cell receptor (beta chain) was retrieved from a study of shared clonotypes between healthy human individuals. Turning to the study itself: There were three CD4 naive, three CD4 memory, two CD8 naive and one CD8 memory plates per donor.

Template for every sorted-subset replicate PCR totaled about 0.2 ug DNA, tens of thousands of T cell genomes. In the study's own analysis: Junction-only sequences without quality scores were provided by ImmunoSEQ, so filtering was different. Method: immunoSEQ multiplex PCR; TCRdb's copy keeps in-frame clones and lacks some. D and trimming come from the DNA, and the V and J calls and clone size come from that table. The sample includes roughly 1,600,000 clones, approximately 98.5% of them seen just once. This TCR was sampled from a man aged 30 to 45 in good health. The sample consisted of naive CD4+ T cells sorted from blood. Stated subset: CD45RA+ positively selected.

This CDR3 reads CASRASSGYEQYF. CDR3 bases: TGTGCCAGCAGAGCATCCAGCGGCTACGAGCAGTACTTC. This chain links TRBV14 with TRBJ2-7; the D gene is possibly TRBD2 (5 bases). The CDR3 consists of 13 residues. V was clipped by 6 bases and J by 3 bases, with 12 bases between them. CDR1 is SGHDN and CDR2 is FVKESK in the germline V gene.